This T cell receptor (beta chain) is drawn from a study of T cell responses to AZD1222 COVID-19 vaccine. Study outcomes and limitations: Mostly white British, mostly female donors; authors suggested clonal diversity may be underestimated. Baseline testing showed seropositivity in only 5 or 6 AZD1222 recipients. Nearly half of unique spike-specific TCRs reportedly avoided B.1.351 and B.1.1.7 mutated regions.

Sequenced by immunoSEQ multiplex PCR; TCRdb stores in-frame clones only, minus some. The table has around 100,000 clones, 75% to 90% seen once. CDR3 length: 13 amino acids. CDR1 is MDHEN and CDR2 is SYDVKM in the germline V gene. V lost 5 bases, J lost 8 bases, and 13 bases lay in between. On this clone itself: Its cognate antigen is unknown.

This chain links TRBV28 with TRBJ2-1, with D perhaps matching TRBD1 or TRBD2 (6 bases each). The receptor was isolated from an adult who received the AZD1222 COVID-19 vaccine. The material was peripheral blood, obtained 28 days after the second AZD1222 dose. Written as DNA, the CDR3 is TGTGCCAGCAGTGGGGGCTGGAGGGATGAGCAGTTCTTC. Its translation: CASSGGWRDEQFF.